This is a list of T cell receptor beta chains from one sample in a study of cytomegalovirus exposure and HLA in healthy donors. TCRdb keeps only in-frame clones here, not all; method: immunoSEQ multiplex PCR. The data contain approximately 150,000 clones, roughly 84% of them seen just once; the ten biggest clones take up about 2.7%. The sample taken for sequencing was PBMCs. These receptors came from a man between 25 and 39 years old in good health and CMV-seropositive. CDR3s include the opening cysteine and the closing phenylalanine or tryptophan. Each record gives: clone size, D gene, V gene, J gene, CDR3 DNA, CDR3 protein. D genes are given only for firm matches. Only some rows state a clone size, as once, few, many or a class for expanded clones.

clone_size: -
d_call: TRBD1
v_call: TRBV18
j_call: TRBJ1-3
cdr3_nt: TGTGCCAGCTCACCACAGGGGGCTACCGGAAACACCATATATTTT
cdr3_aa: CASSPQGATGNTIYF

clone_size: -
d_call: -
v_call: TRBV9
j_call: TRBJ2-5
cdr3_nt: TGTGCCAGCAGCGTAGGTAGCGGTAAGGGGGAGACCCAGTACTTC
cdr3_aa: CASSVGSGKGETQYF

clone_size: -
d_call: TRBD2
v_call: TRBV7-2
j_call: TRBJ2-1
cdr3_nt: TGTGCCAGCACCCGATGGGCGACTAGCGGGGGTAATGAGCAGTTCTTC
cdr3_aa: CASTRWATSGGNEQFF

clone_size: once
d_call: TRBD1
v_call: TRBV7-3
j_call: TRBJ2-5
cdr3_nt: TGTGCCAGCAGCTTAACGGGACAGGGAGGAAAAGAGACCCAGTACTTC
cdr3_aa: CASSLTGQGGKETQYF

clone_size: -
d_call: TRBD1
v_call: TRBV11-3
j_call: TRBJ2-4
cdr3_nt: TGTGCCAGCAGCTTAGATGCTCGTTCGGGACAGGGCAAAAACATTCAGTACTTC
cdr3_aa: CASSLDARSGQGKNIQYF

clone_size: -
d_call: -
v_call: TRBV6-1
j_call: TRBJ1-5
cdr3_nt: TGTGCCAGCAGTGGTTGGCCCGGGGGGCGGGCCTTTCGGCCCCAGCATTTT
cdr3_aa: CASSGWPGGRAFRPQHF

clone_size: -
d_call: -
v_call: TRBV7-2
j_call: TRBJ1-3
cdr3_nt: TGTGCCAGCAGCTACCTCCCGGGGGAATCTGGAAACACCATATATTTT
cdr3_aa: CASSYLPGESGNTIYF

clone_size: -
d_call: TRBD2
v_call: TRBV6-1
j_call: TRBJ2-5
cdr3_nt: TGTGCCAGCAGTACTGGACTAGCGGGAGAGACCCAGTACTTC
cdr3_aa: CASSTGLAGETQYF

clone_size: -
d_call: TRBD2
v_call: TRBV5-5
j_call: TRBJ2-5
cdr3_nt: TGTGCCAGCAGACCCATTGAATCCGTAGCGGGAGGGATCCAAGAGACCCAGTACTTC
cdr3_aa: CASRPIESVAGGIQETQYF

clone_size: -
d_call: TRBD1
v_call: TRBV4-3
j_call: TRBJ2-3
cdr3_nt: TGCGCCAGCAGCAACGGCCACAGGGGGGTAGATACGCAGTATTTT
cdr3_aa: CASSNGHRGVDTQYF

clone_size: -
d_call: -
v_call: TRBV5-4
j_call: TRBJ1-2
cdr3_nt: TGTGCCAGCAGCTTGGACAGGGAGGGGGGCTACACCTTC
cdr3_aa: CASSLDREGGYTF

clone_size: -
d_call: -
v_call: TRBV30
j_call: TRBJ2-1
cdr3_nt: TGTGCCTGGACCACCGCGGAAGAGCAGTTCTTC
cdr3_aa: CAWTTAEEQFF

clone_size: -
d_call: TRBD1
v_call: TRBV7-2
j_call: TRBJ2-7
cdr3_nt: TGTGCCAGCAGCCAGACAGGGTTTTACGGATGGGAGCAGTACTTC
cdr3_aa: CASSQTGFYGWEQYF

clone_size: -
d_call: -
v_call: TRBV25-1
j_call: TRBJ1-1
cdr3_nt: TGTGCCAGGCAGGGAGGGAACACTGAAGCTTTCTTT
cdr3_aa: CARQGGNTEAFF

clone_size: -
d_call: -
v_call: TRBV7-2
j_call: TRBJ1-5
cdr3_nt: TGTGCCAGCAGCTTAGAGGGGAGGCAGGGACGTCAGCCCCAGCATTTT
cdr3_aa: CASSLEGRQGRQPQHF

clone_size: -
d_call: TRBD2
v_call: TRBV5-4
j_call: TRBJ2-2
cdr3_nt: TGTGCCAGCAGCTTGTTAGCGGGAGCCACCGGGGAGCTGTTTTTT
cdr3_aa: CASSLLAGATGELFF

clone_size: few
d_call: -
v_call: TRBV4-1
j_call: TRBJ1-3
cdr3_nt: TGCGCCAGCAGCCAAGGTACCCCAGGGTGGGGAAACACCATATATTTT
cdr3_aa: CASSQGTPGWGNTIYF

clone_size: -
d_call: -
v_call: TRBV11-2
j_call: TRBJ2-3
cdr3_nt: TGTGCCAGCAGCCCCAGTTTTGCCCGCACAGATACGCAGTATTTT
cdr3_aa: CASSPSFARTDTQYF

clone_size: few
d_call: -
v_call: TRBV28
j_call: TRBJ1-1
cdr3_nt: TGTGCCAGCAGTGTTCTCACTGAAGCTTTCTTT
cdr3_aa: CASSVLTEAFF

clone_size: -
d_call: TRBD1
v_call: TRBV19
j_call: TRBJ2-7
cdr3_nt: TGTGCCAGTAGTATAGGGACAGGGGGCTCATACGAGCAGTACTTC
cdr3_aa: CASSIGTGGSYEQYF

clone_size: once
d_call: -
v_call: TRBV12-5
j_call: TRBJ2-5
cdr3_nt: TGTGCTAGTGGTCCTCAGGCAGGGGCGGAGACCCAGTACTTC
cdr3_aa: CASGPQAGAETQYF

clone_size: -
d_call: -
v_call: TRBV5-1
j_call: TRBJ2-3
cdr3_nt: TGCGCCAGCAGCTTCTCAGGCGTCAGCACAGATACGCAGTATTTT
cdr3_aa: CASSFSGVSTDTQYF

clone_size: -
d_call: -
v_call: TRBV7-3
j_call: TRBJ1-3
cdr3_nt: TGTGCCAGCAGCTTAAAAGGAGGTGCTGGAAACACCATATATTTT
cdr3_aa: CASSLKGGAGNTIYF

clone_size: -
d_call: TRBD1
v_call: TRBV7-3
j_call: TRBJ1-2
cdr3_nt: TGTGCCAGCAGCTTAAGACAGGGCTATGGCTACACCTTC
cdr3_aa: CASSLRQGYGYTF

clone_size: -
d_call: -
v_call: TRBV7-9
j_call: TRBJ1-3
cdr3_nt: TGTTCCAGCAGCTCGGACAGACATCCCTCTGGAAACACCATATATTTT
cdr3_aa: CSSSSDRHPSGNTIYF

clone_size: -
d_call: -
v_call: TRBV11-2
j_call: TRBJ1-1
cdr3_nt: TGTGCCAGCAGCTTACAGGGCACTGAAGCTTTCTTT
cdr3_aa: CASSLQGTEAFF

clone_size: -
d_call: -
v_call: TRBV7-2
j_call: TRBJ1-2
cdr3_nt: TGTGCCAGCAGCTTTACGGGAGGGACACGCGGTGGCTACACCTTC
cdr3_aa: CASSFTGGTRGGYTF

clone_size: -
d_call: TRBD1
v_call: TRBV11-3
j_call: TRBJ2-7
cdr3_nt: TGTGCCAGCAGCTTGACAGGGGGGGTCTACGAGCAGTACTTC
cdr3_aa: CASSLTGGVYEQYF

clone_size: -
d_call: -
v_call: TRBV9
j_call: TRBJ1-1
cdr3_nt: TGTGCCAGCAGCGGACAGCGTCTGAGTGAAGCTTTCTTT
cdr3_aa: CASSGQRLSEAFF

clone_size: -
d_call: -
v_call: TRBV30
j_call: TRBJ2-2
cdr3_nt: TGTGCCTGGAGTGTATTCCTTAACGGGGAGCTGTTTTTT
cdr3_aa: CAWSVFLNGELFF

clone_size: -
d_call: TRBD2
v_call: TRBV7-2
j_call: TRBJ2-3
cdr3_nt: TGTGCCAGCAGCTTCCGACTAGCGGGAGATTCAGATACGCAGTATTTT
cdr3_aa: CASSFRLAGDSDTQYF

clone_size: -
d_call: -
v_call: TRBV27
j_call: TRBJ1-1
cdr3_nt: TGTGCCAGCAGATTCCGCGCTGAAGCTTTCTTT
cdr3_aa: CASRFRAEAFF

clone_size: -
d_call: TRBD2
v_call: TRBV5-4
j_call: TRBJ2-7
cdr3_nt: TGTGCCAGCAGCAGCGGGAGGGCCCACCGCGACGAGCAGTACTTC
cdr3_aa: CASSSGRAHRDEQYF

clone_size: -
d_call: TRBD2
v_call: TRBV2
j_call: TRBJ2-1
cdr3_nt: TGTGCCAGCAGGGGGGGGACTAGCGGGAGGCAGTTCTTC
cdr3_aa: CASRGGTSGRQFF

clone_size: -
d_call: -
v_call: TRBV28
j_call: TRBJ2-7
cdr3_nt: TGTGCCAGCAGTTCCCCCGGGACTTACGAGCAGTACTTC
cdr3_aa: CASSSPGTYEQYF

clone_size: -
d_call: -
v_call: TRBV4-3
j_call: TRBJ2-3
cdr3_nt: TGCGCCAGCAGCCAAGGCCCGGCCGGACTCTCGGGATACACAGATACGCAGTATTTT
cdr3_aa: CASSQGPAGLSGYTDTQYF

clone_size: once
d_call: TRBD2
v_call: TRBV30
j_call: TRBJ2-7
cdr3_nt: TGTGCCTATAGCGGGGGCTACGAGCAGTACTTC
cdr3_aa: CAYSGGYEQYF

clone_size: -
d_call: -
v_call: TRBV7-2
j_call: TRBJ2-7
cdr3_nt: TGTGCCAGCAGCACCGACAGTACCTACGAGCAGTACTTC
cdr3_aa: CASSTDSTYEQYF

clone_size: -
d_call: -
v_call: TRBV11-3
j_call: TRBJ2-7
cdr3_nt: TGTGCCAGCAGCAGGGACTTCAGCGAGCAGTACTTC
cdr3_aa: CASSRDFSEQYF

clone_size: -
d_call: TRBD1
v_call: TRBV4-3
j_call: TRBJ1-3
cdr3_nt: TGCGCCAGCAGCTCTATTTACAGGGGATCTGGAAACACCATATATTTT
cdr3_aa: CASSSIYRGSGNTIYF

clone_size: -
d_call: -
v_call: TRBV27
j_call: TRBJ2-3
cdr3_nt: TGTGCCAGCAGTCCCCTACGGCTGGAGGGTACAGATACGCAGTATTTT
cdr3_aa: CASSPLRLEGTDTQYF

clone_size: -
d_call: -
v_call: TRBV6-5
j_call: TRBJ2-5
cdr3_nt: TGTGCCAGCAGTTACCGGGGGATACAAGAGACCCAGTACTTC
cdr3_aa: CASSYRGIQETQYF

clone_size: -
d_call: -
v_call: TRBV11-3
j_call: TRBJ1-1
cdr3_nt: TGTGCCAGCAGCCGTTCTACGAACACTGAAGCTTTCTTT
cdr3_aa: CASSRSTNTEAFF

clone_size: -
d_call: TRBD1
v_call: TRBV7-9
j_call: TRBJ1-2
cdr3_nt: TGTGCCAGCAGCTTAGCGCCCGGACAGGATGGCTACACCTTC
cdr3_aa: CASSLAPGQDGYTF

clone_size: -
d_call: -
v_call: TRBV10-1
j_call: TRBJ2-7
cdr3_nt: TGCGCCAGCAGTGACAGGCCCTACGAGCAGTACTTC
cdr3_aa: CASSDRPYEQYF

clone_size: -
d_call: -
v_call: TRBV19
j_call: TRBJ2-2
cdr3_nt: TGTGCCAGTAGTATAGGCCCAGCCGGGGAGCTGTTTTTT
cdr3_aa: CASSIGPAGELFF